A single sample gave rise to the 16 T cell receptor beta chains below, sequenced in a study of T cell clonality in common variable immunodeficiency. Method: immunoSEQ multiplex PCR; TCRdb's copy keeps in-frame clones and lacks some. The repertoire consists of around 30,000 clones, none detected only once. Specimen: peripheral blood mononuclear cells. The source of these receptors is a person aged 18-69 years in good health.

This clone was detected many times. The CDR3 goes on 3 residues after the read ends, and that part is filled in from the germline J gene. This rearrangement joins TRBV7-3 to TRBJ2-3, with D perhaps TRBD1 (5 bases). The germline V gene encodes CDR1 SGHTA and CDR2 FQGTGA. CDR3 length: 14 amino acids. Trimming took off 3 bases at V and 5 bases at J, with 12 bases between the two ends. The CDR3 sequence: CASSFQGIGDTQYF. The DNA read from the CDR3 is TGTGCCAGCAGCTTTCAGGGAATTGGAGATACG.

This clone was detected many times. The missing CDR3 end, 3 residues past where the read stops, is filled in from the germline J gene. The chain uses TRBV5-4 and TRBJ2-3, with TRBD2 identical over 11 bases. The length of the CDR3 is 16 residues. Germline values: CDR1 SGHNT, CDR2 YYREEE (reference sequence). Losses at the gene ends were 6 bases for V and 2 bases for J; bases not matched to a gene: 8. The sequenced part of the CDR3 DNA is TGTGCCAGCACGACCGGGACTAGCGGTAACACAGATACG. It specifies CASTTGTSGNTDT. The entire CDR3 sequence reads CASTTGTSGNTDTQYF.

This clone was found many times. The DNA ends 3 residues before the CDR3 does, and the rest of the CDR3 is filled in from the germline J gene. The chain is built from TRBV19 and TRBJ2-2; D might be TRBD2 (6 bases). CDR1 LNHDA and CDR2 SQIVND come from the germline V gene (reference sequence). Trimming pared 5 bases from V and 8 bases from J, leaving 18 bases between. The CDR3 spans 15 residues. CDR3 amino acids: CASSDGLRGMGELFF. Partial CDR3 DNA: TGTGCCAGTAGTGACGGGTTGCGGGGTATGGGGGAG.

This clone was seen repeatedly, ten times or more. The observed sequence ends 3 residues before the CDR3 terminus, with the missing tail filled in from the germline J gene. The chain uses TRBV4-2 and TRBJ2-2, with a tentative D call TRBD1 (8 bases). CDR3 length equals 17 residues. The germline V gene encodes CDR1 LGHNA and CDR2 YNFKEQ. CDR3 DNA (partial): TGTGCCAGCAGCCTTTTTTCACAGGGGGGGACTAATGAAAAG. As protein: CASSLFSQGGTNEK. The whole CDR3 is CASSLFSQGGTNEKLFF.

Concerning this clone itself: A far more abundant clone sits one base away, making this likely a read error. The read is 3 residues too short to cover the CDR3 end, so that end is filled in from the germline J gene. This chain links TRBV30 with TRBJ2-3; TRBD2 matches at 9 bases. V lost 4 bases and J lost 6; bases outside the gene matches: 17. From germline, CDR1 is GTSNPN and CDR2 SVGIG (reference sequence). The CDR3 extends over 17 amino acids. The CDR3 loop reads CAWTALGRGSGSDTQYF. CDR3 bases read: TGTGCCTGGACTGCCCTCGGCCGGGGTAGCGGGAGTGATACG.

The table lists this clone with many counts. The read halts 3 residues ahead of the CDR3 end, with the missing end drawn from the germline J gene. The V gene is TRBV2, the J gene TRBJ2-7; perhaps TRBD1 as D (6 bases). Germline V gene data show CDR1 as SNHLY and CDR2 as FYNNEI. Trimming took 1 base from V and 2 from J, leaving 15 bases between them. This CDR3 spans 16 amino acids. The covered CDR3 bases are TGTGCCAGCAGTGAAGTCAGGGGTCTGAGTGCCTACGAG. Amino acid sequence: CASSEVRGLSAYE. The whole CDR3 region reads CASSEVRGLSAYEQYF.

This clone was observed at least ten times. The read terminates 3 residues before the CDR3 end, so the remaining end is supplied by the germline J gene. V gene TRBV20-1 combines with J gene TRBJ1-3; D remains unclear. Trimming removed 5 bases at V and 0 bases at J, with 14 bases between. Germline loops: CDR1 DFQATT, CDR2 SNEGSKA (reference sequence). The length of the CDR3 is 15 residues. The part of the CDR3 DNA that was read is TGCAGTGCTTTCAAAGGGTTAAGCTCTGGAAACACC. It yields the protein CSAFKGLSSGNT. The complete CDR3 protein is CSAFKGLSSGNTIYF.

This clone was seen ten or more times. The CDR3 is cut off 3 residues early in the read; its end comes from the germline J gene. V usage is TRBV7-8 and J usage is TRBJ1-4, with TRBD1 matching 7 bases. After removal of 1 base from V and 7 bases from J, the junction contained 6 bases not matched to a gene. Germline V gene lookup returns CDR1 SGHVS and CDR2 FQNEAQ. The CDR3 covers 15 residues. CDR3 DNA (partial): TGTGCCAGCAGCTTAGGAGGGGGCGGCGGTGAAAAA. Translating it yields CASSLGGGGGEK. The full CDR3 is CASSLGGGGGEKLFF.

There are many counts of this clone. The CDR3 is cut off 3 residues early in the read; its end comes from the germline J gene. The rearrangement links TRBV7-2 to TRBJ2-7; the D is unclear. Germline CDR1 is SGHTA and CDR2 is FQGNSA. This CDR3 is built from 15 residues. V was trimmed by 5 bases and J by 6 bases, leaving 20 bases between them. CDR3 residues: CASSPHWPTRLEQYF. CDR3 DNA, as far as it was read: TGTGCCAGCAGCCCCCATTGGCCTACCCGACTCGAG. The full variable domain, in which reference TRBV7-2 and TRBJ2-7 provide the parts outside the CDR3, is GAGVSQSPSNKVTEKGKDVELRCDPISGHTALYWYRQSLGQGLEFLIYFQGNSAPDKSGLPSDRFSAERTGGSVSTLTIQRTQQEDSAVYLCASSPHWPTRLEQYFGPGTRLTVT.

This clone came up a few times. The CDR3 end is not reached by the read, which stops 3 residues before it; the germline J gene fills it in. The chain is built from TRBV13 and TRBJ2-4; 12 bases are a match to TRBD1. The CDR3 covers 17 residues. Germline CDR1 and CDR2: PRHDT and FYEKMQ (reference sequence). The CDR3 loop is CASSYGTGGPANYGQYF. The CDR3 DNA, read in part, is TGTGCCAGCAGCTACGGGACAGGGGGCCCAGCTAACTATGGT.

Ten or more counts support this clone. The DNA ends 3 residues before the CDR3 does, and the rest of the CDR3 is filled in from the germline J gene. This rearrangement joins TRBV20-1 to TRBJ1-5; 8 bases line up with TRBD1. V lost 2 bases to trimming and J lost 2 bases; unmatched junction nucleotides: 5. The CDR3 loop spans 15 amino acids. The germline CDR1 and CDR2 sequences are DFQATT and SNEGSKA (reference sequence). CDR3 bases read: TGCAGTGCTAGACGTCAGGGGGCTGGCAATCAGCCC. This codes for CSARRQGAGNQP. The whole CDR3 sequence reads CSARRQGAGNQPQHF.

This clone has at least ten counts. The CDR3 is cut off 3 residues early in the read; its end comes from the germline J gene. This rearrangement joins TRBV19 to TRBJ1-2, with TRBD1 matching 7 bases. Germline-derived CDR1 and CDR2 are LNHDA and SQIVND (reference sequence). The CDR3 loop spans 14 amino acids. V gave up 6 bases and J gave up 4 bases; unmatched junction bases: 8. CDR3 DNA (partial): TGTGCCAGTAGCGTTCCGGGACAGCGCTATGGC. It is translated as CASSVPGQRYG. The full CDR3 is CASSVPGQRYGYTF.

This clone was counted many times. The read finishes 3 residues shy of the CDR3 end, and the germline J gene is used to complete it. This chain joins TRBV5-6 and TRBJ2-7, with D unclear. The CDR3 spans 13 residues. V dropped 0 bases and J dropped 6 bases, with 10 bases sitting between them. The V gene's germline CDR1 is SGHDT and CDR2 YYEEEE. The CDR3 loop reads CASSLVQQPEQYF. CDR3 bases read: TGTGCCAGCAGCTTGGTACAACAGCCCGAG. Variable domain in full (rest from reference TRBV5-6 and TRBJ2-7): DAGVTQSPTHLIKTRGQQVTLRCSPKSGHDTVSWYQQALGQGPQFIFQYYEEEERQRGNFPDRFSGHQFPNYSSELNVNALLLGDSALYLCASSLVQQPEQYFGPGTRLTVT.

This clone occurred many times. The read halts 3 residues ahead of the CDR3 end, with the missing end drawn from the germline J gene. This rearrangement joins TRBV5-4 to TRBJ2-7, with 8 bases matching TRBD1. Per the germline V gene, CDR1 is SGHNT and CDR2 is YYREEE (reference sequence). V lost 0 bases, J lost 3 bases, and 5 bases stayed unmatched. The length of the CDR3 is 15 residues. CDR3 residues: CASSLGSGGDYEQYF. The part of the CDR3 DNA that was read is TGTGCCAGCAGCTTGGGTTCAGGGGGCGACTACGAG.

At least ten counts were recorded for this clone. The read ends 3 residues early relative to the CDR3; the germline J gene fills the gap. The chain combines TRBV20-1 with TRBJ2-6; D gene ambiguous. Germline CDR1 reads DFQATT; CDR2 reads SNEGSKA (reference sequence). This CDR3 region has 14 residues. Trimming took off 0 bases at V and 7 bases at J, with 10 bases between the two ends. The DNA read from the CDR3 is TGCAGTGCTAGAGATGTCAGTTCCGCCAACGTC. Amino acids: CSARDVSSANV. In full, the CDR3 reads CSARDVSSANVLTF.

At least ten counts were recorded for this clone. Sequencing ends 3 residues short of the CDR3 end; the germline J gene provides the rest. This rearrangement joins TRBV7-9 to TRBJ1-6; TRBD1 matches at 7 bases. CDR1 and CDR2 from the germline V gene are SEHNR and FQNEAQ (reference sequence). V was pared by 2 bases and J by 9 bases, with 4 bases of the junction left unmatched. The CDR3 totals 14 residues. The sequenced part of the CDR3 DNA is TGTGCCAGCAGCTTAACAGGGGTGGTTTCACCC. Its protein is CASSLTGVVSP. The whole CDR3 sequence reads CASSLTGVVSPLHF.